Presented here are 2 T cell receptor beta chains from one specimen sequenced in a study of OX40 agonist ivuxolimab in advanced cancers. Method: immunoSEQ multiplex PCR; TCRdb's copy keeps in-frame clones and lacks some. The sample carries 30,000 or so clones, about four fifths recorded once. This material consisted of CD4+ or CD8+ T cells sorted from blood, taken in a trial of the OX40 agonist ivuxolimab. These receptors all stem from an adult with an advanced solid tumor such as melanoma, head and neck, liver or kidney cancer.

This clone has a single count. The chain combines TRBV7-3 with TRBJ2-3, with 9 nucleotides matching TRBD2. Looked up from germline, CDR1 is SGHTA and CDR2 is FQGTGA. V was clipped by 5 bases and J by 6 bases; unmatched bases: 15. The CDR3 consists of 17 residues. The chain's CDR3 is CASSLYPGASGVDTQYF. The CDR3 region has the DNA TGTGCCAGCAGCCTCTATCCCGGGGCTAGCGGGGTCGATACGCAGTATTTT.

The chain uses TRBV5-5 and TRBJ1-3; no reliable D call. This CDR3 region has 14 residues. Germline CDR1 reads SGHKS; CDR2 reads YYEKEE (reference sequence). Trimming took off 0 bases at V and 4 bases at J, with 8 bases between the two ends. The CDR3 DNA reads TGTGCCAGCAGCTTGGTGACGCACGGAAACACCATATATTTT. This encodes CASSLVTHGNTIYF.